The sequence of this T cell receptor (beta chain) was determined in a study of human T cells and chemical hapten exposure. Study-level background: A roughly 2 cm by roughly 2 cm inner upper arm patch received 2% DPC for sensitization. Patients were mainly female, each with alopecia areata, totalis or universalis. Whole-study results and caveats: Significantly greater numbers of large CDR3 similarity clusters came from expanded TCRs than from controls.

CDR1 is DFQATT, CDR2 SNEGSKA, per germline (reference sequence). The V and J ends lost 0 bases and 4 bases respectively, with 12 bases between them. This CDR3 spans 14 amino acids. Time point meaning: patch test 2, 6 weeks after DPC sensitization. Treatment in this sample: therapeutic diphenylcyclopropenone sensitization with weekly scalp DPC. Every donor had alopecia and was 18 to 70 years old; all were suitable for DPC. This clonotype was seen repeatedly, ten times or more. The antigen remains unidentified. Each CDR3 protein is one row after TCRdb ran MiXCR on the RACE reads. The table lists tens of thousands of distinct CDR3 sequences, over 3% of them singletons.

V and J are TRBV20-1 and TRBJ1-1; D gene ambiguous. The starting material was whole blood, obtained in connection with sensitization to the hapten diphenylcyclopropenone (DPC). The clonotype originates from a man between 35 and 55 years old with alopecia areata. Some clones in this sample may be carry-over from other donors' samples. DNA of the CDR3: TGCAGTGCTAGAGATTCAATTCCGCCCACTGAAGCTTTCTTT. It encodes CSARDSIPPTEAFF.